The next 5 T cell receptor beta chains were all read from a single sample in a study of lymphopenia after photon versus proton radiotherapy. The assay was immunoSEQ multiplex PCR, and TCRdb's table has in-frame clones only and misses some. Found here are approximately 29,000 clones, approximately 80% of them singletons; the top ten hold 14%. This specimen was peripheral blood, taken from a patient treated with proton-based radiotherapy. The source is a woman between 65 and 79 years old with pancreatic cancer.

This clone has only one observation. The chain employs TRBV6-6 and TRBJ2-1; 9 nucleotides match TRBD1. The CDR3 length is 15 residues. CDR1 is MNHNY and CDR2 is SVGAGI in the germline V gene (reference sequence). The ends lost 6 bases at V and 3 bases at J; junction bases unmatched: 6. CDR3 amino acids: CASRPTGGNYNEQFF. For the CDR3, the DNA is TGTGCCAGCAGGCCGACAGGGGGTAACTACAATGAGCAGTTCTTC.

V and J are TRBV27 and TRBJ2-7; TRBD1 aligns across 10 bases. With 5 bases clipped from V and 13 bases from J, the junction kept 14 bases outside the gene matches. Germline assignment: CDR1 MNHEY and CDR2 SMNVEV (reference sequence). This CDR3 comprises 14 residues. CDR3 amino acids: CASSAPGQGIRRYF. The CDR3 DNA reads as TGTGCCAGCAGTGCACCGGGACAGGGGATCAGACGATACTTC.

The chain joins TRBV19 to TRBJ1-1; 7 bases fit TRBD1. Looked up from germline, CDR1 is LNHDA and CDR2 is SQIVND (reference sequence). V lost 10 bases to trimming and J lost 1 base; unmatched junction nucleotides: 6. CDR3 length: 13 residues. CDR3 sequence reads: CATRGQKNTEAFF. Here the CDR3 DNA reads TGTGCCACAAGGGGACAGAAGAACACTGAAGCTTTCTTT.

V gene TRBV5-1 combines with J gene TRBJ2-1, with D unclear. The CDR3 spans 15 residues. Germline values: CDR1 SGHRS, CDR2 YFSETQ. V lost 2 bases and J 0 bases, leaving 9 bases between the germline ends. CDR3 protein: CASSFGRSSYNEQFF. The DNA for the CDR3 is TGCGCCAGCAGCTTTGGACGGAGCTCCTACAATGAGCAGTTCTTC.

The chain employs TRBV27 and TRBJ2-2, with 9 bases aligning to TRBD2. Germline loops: CDR1 MNHEY, CDR2 SMNVEV (reference sequence). The J segment lost 6 bases and the V segment lost 6 bases, leaving 11 bases of the junction unmatched. The CDR3 has 16 amino acids. The CDR3, as DNA: TGTGCCAGCAGCCCCCGGGTCCGCGGGGGGGCCGGGGAGCTGTTTTTT. This codes for CASSPRVRGGAGELFF.